The 21 T cell receptor beta chains below were found in one sample sequenced in a study of long-term antiretroviral therapy in people with HIV. Researchers ran immunoSEQ v3.0 at survey level. TCRdb's copy holds only in-frame clones and misses some; the assay was immunoSEQ multiplex PCR. The table lists over 25,000 clones, roughly 82% of them singletons. Sample: unsorted PBMCs, taken 0.8 years before starting antiretroviral therapy. The receptors derive from a man aged 18 to 35 with HIV.

The J gene is TRBJ2-7, the V gene TRBV2; 8 bases fit TRBD1. The ends lost 1 base at V and 6 bases at J; junction bases unmatched: 5. Looked up from germline, CDR1 is SNHLY and CDR2 is FYNNEI. This CDR3 has 14 amino acids. The CDR3 DNA is TGTGCCAGCAGTGAAGGGACAGGGAGCGGCGAGCAGTACTTC. Translation gives CASSEGTGSGEQYF.

The chain uses TRBV10-3 and TRBJ1-2; maybe TRBD1 (6 bases). Trimming cost V 4 bases and J 4 bases, with 10 bases left between them. The CDR3 extends over 13 amino acids. Germline V CDR1 and CDR2: ENHRY, SYGVKD. The CDR3 region is CAISVGDIYGYTF. CDR3 DNA sequence: TGTGCCATCAGTGTGGGGGACATCTATGGCTACACCTTC.

The V gene is TRBV4-1, the J gene TRBJ2-1, with TRBD2 identical over 14 bases. This CDR3 spans 17 amino acids. V was pared by 1 base and J by 5 bases, with 4 bases of the junction left unmatched. CDR1 and CDR2 (germline): MGHRA, YSYEKL. Written as DNA, the CDR3 is TGCGCCAGCAGCCAAGGGGAGACTAGCGGGGGGGACAATGAGCAGTTCTTC. It encodes CASSQGETSGGDNEQFF.

V and J are TRBV6-4 and TRBJ2-2; 7 nucleotides line up with TRBD2. There are 14 residues in the CDR3. CDR1 MRHNA and CDR2 SNTAGT come from the germline V gene. Trimming removed 4 bases from V and 6 bases from J; junction bases left unmatched: 5. The CDR3 DNA follows: TGTGCCAGCAGTGTAGGGCGGGAGTCCGGGGAGCTGTTTTTT. Amino acids: CASSVGRESGELFF.

The V call is TRBV5-1, the J call TRBJ1-1, with D tentatively TRBD1 (6 bases). The CDR3 spans 15 residues. Germline V lookup: CDR1 SGHRS, CDR2 YFSETQ. Trimming pared 1 base from V and 0 bases from J, leaving 10 bases between. CDR3 sequence reads: CASSLTGLMNTEAFF. In DNA, the CDR3 is TGCGCCAGCAGCTTGACAGGGCTAATGAACACTGAAGCTTTCTTT.

CDR3 DNA: TGCGCCAGCAGCCAAGGCTTCGACCGTCAAGGGGAAGGCTACACCTTC. Protein product: CASSQGFDRQGEGYTF. The gene calls are TRBV4-3 and TRBJ1-2; D possibly corresponds to TRBD1 (5 bases). The CDR3 covers 16 residues. CDR1 and CDR2 from the germline V gene are LGHNA and YSLEER. V dropped 1 base and J dropped 8 bases, with 20 bases sitting between them.

J is TRBJ1-3 and V is TRBV9; D is perhaps TRBD1 (5 bases). This CDR3 has 16 amino acids. Trimming stripped 3 bases from V and 4 bases from J, with 17 bases between. CDR1 SGDLS and CDR2 YYNGEE come from the germline V gene. CDR3 nucleotides: TGTGCCAGCAGCGCCCGGAGGGGAAGTGGAGGAAACACCATATATTTT. This encodes CASSARRGSGGNTIYF.

This clone was detected only once. J is TRBJ2-7 and V is TRBV10-1; 10 bases are a match to TRBD2. V gave up 9 bases and J gave up 2 bases; unmatched junction bases: 4. CDR1 WNHNN and CDR2 SYGVQD come from the germline V gene (reference sequence). There are 13 residues in the CDR3. The CDR3 DNA is TGCGCCAGAAGAAGCGGGGGGGCCTACGAGCAGTACTTC. It encodes CARRSGGAYEQYF.

The chain links TRBV5-6 to TRBJ2-3; 12 bases agree with TRBD2. The CDR3 loop spans 14 amino acids. The germline V gene encodes CDR1 SGHDT and CDR2 YYEEEE. With 5 bases clipped from V and 6 bases from J, the junction kept 4 bases outside the gene matches. CDR3 bases: TGTGCCAGCAGACCTAGCGGGGGGGCCGATACGCAGTATTTT. Translating gives CASRPSGGADTQYF. Combining the CDR3 with reference TRBV5-6 and TRBJ2-3 gives the whole variable domain DAGVTQSPTHLIKTRGQQVTLRCSPKSGHDTVSWYQQALGQGPQFIFQYYEEEERQRGNFPDRFSGHQFPNYSSELNVNALLLGDSALYLCASRPSGGADTQYFGPGTRLTVL.

CDR3 bases: TGTGCCAGCAGTTTCACAGGATATAGCAATCAGCCCCAGCATTTT. The encoded protein is CASSFTGYSNQPQHF. The chain combines TRBV27 with TRBJ1-5; a weak D match, TRBD1 (5 bases). The V end was cut by 3 bases, the J end by 0 bases, with 9 bases between. The CDR3 totals 15 residues. Germline V lookup: CDR1 MNHEY, CDR2 SMNVEV (reference sequence).

This chain connects TRBV28 to TRBJ1-2; TRBD1 matches at 7 bases. Losses at the gene ends were 6 bases for V and 7 bases for J; bases not matched to a gene: 2. Germline CDR1 MDHEN, CDR2 SYDVKM. The CDR3 runs to 11 residues. The CDR3 loop reads CASRTGVGYTF. The CDR3 nucleotides read TGTGCCAGCAGAACAGGGGTTGGCTACACCTTC.

This clone was seen only once. This sequence joins TRBV11-2 and TRBJ1-4; 10 bases agree with TRBD1. CDR3 length equals 18 residues. Germline loops: CDR1 SGHAT, CDR2 FQNNGV. Written as DNA, the CDR3 is TGTGTGGAGTTCCGGGACAGGGGTCAAGTTGCAACTAATGAAAAACTGTTTTTT. This sequence encodes CVEFRDRGQVATNEKLFF.

The CDR3: CASSLGGGANTEAFF. The CDR3 bases are TGTGCCAGCAGCCTTGGTGGGGGGGCGAACACTGAAGCTTTCTTT. V gene TRBV7-9 combines with J gene TRBJ1-1; TRBD1 is a possible D gene (6 bases). CDR1 is SEHNR and CDR2 is FQNEAQ in the germline V gene (reference sequence). The CDR3 length is 15 residues. Trimming left V 5 bases short and J 1 base short, with 14 bases between.

J is TRBJ2-7 and V is TRBV7-2; D ambiguous. V was cut by 4 bases and J by 4 bases, with 20 bases left in between. The CDR3 contains 16 residues. Germline loops: CDR1 SGHTA, CDR2 FQGNSA. The CDR3 protein is CASSSFYSERDYEQYF. The CDR3 DNA reads TGTGCCAGCAGCTCGTTCTACTCGGAGAGAGATTACGAGCAGTACTTC.

V gene TRBV28 combines with J gene TRBJ1-4; TRBD1 might be the D (5 bases). The germline V gene encodes CDR1 MDHEN and CDR2 SYDVKM. V lost 6 bases to trimming and J lost 7 bases, with 21 bases between them. CDR3 length: 16 amino acids. Here the CDR3 DNA reads TGTGCCAGCAGCCCCTCTGGGGGGGGGTCATTTGAAAAACTGTTTTTT. This sequence encodes CASSPSGGGSFEKLFF.

The rearrangement links TRBV4-3 to TRBJ2-4; D gene uncertain. The germline CDR1 and CDR2 sequences are LGHNA and YSLEER. The length of the CDR3 is 16 residues. Trimming stripped 0 bases from V and 2 bases from J, with 11 bases between. The CDR3 spells CASSQEFGWSKNIQYF. In DNA form, the CDR3 reads TGCGCCAGCAGCCAAGAATTTGGGTGGTCCAAAAACATTCAGTACTTC.

This clone was detected a few times. DNA of the CDR3: TGCGCCAGCAGCCAAAAACGGGGTATGAACACTGAAGCTTTCTTT. Encoded protein: CASSQKRGMNTEAFF. The rearrangement uses TRBV4-1 and TRBJ1-1; D remains ambiguous. This CDR3 contains 15 residues. Germline V gene lookup returns CDR1 MGHRA and CDR2 YSYEKL. V lost 2 bases and J lost 0, with 10 bases in between.

This rearrangement joins TRBV4-1 to TRBJ2-7; no clear D. With 1 base removed from V and 3 bases from J, the gap between germline ends came to 7 bases. Germline V CDR1 and CDR2: MGHRA, YSYEKL. This CDR3 is built from 13 residues. CDR3 bases: TGCGCCAGCAGCCAAGCTACAGACTACGAGCAGTACTTC. This translates into CASSQATDYEQYF.

This chain joins TRBV7-2 and TRBJ1-1, with D hard to call. CDR3 length equals 12 residues. Trimming took 5 bases from V and 1 from J, leaving 5 bases between them. CDR1 is SGHTA, CDR2 FQGNSA, per germline. CDR3 sequence (DNA): TGTGCCAGCAGCCGACGGAACACTGAAGCTTTCTTT. Translating it yields CASSRRNTEAFF.

The chain recombines TRBV6-5 with TRBJ2-1, with 9 bases matching TRBD2. Per germline, CDR1 MNHEY and CDR2 SVGAGI. Trimming took 3 bases from V and 3 from J; bases not matched to a gene: 3. The CDR3 sequence is 15 residues long. In nucleotides, the CDR3 is TGTGCCAGCAGTTATGGTAGCGGGGGCTACAATGAGCAGTTCTTC. This encodes CASSYGSGGYNEQFF.

The chain recombines TRBV28 with TRBJ2-7; 9 nucleotides agree with TRBD1. CDR3 length equals 13 residues. CDR1 is MDHEN, CDR2 SYDVKM, per germline. J was trimmed by 4 bases and V by 6 bases; bases with no gene match: 4. CDR3 residues: CASRGTGRYEQYF. In DNA form, the CDR3 reads TGTGCCAGCAGGGGGACAGGGCGGTACGAGCAGTACTTC.